These 23 T cell receptor beta chains came from one sample sequenced in a study of shared clonotypes between healthy human individuals (dated by TCRdb to the early 2020s). Libraries were prepared through the immunoSEQ multiplex PCR assay. TCRdb took this table from immuneACCESS and kept in-frame rearrangements with V and J called. Such tables lack part of the clones; where checked against another copy, unresolved V genes explain under half of the gap, and the rest is unexplained. The sample table shows 490,000 or so clones, and 60% to 85% are seen once. The ten biggest clones cover around 13% of the sample. The sequenced sample consisted of PBMCs. Every receptor here comes from a woman aged 35 to 49 in good health. Some clones in this sample may be carry-over from other donors' samples.

V and J are TRBV19 and TRBJ1-5; D might be TRBD1 (6 bases). The CDR3 loop spans 14 amino acids. Trimming cost V 6 bases and J 4 bases, with 13 bases left between them. Looked up from germline, CDR1 is LNHDA and CDR2 is SQIVND (reference sequence). The CDR3 region is CASSQTGPNQPQHF. The CDR3 DNA follows: TGTGCCAGTAGCCAGACAGGACCGAATCAGCCCCAGCATTTT.

The V call is TRBV19, the J call TRBJ2-5, with 11 positions matching TRBD2. Trimming cost V 7 bases and J 2 bases; bases outside gene matches: 6. Germline V gene data show CDR1 as LNHDA and CDR2 as SQIVND (reference sequence). The CDR3 runs to 15 residues. CDR3 coding DNA: TGTGCCAGTACCCCGGGACTAGCGGAACAAGAGACCCAGTACTTC. Its translation: CASTPGLAEQETQYF.

The chain has TRBV6-1 and TRBJ1-2; D not certain. This CDR3 has 13 amino acids. CDR1 is MNHNS, CDR2 SASEGT, per germline. V was pared by 7 bases and J by 3 bases, with 12 bases between. This CDR3 reads CASNKGRDYGYTF. The CDR3, as DNA: TGTGCCAGCAACAAAGGACGGGACTATGGCTACACCTTC.

J is TRBJ2-7 and V is TRBV7-2; TRBD1 matches at 8 bases. The trim removed 4 bases at V and 7 bases at J, leaving 6 bases unmatched. Germline-derived CDR1 and CDR2 are SGHTA and FQGNSA. The CDR3 loop spans 13 amino acids. The CDR3: CASSSDRGQEQYF. The CDR3 DNA follows: TGTGCCAGCAGCTCTGACAGGGGTCAGGAGCAGTACTTC.

This clone was counted many times. This chain uses TRBV7-9 with TRBJ2-7, with D unresolved. Germline CDR1 is SEHNR and CDR2 is FQNEAQ (reference sequence). Trimming stripped 1 base from V and 6 bases from J, with 13 bases between. The CDR3 extends over 14 amino acids. CDR3 residues: CASSLVGVYGEQYF. Here the CDR3 DNA reads TGTGCCAGCAGCTTAGTTGGGGTTTACGGCGAGCAGTACTTC.

As regards this clone: At one end, the junction sequence differs from germline, possibly due to a read error. The V call is TRBV7-8, the J call TRBJ2-7; 12 bases map to TRBD2. Per the germline V gene, CDR1 is SGHVS and CDR2 is FQNEAQ. This CDR3 contains 12 residues. The CDR3 sequence is CASSSRTSGVLF. As DNA, the CDR3 is TGTGCCAGCAGCTCACGGACTAGCGGGGTCCTCTTC.

V usage is TRBV29-1 and J usage is TRBJ1-1; 8 bases fit TRBD1. Looked up from germline, CDR1 is SQVTM and CDR2 is ANQGSEA. There are 13 residues in the CDR3. V was pared by 7 bases and J by 1 base, with 5 bases of the junction left unmatched. The CDR3 here is CSAGQERNTEAFF. Written as DNA, the CDR3 is TGCAGCGCGGGACAGGAGAGGAACACTGAAGCTTTCTTT. The full variable domain, completed using reference TRBV29-1 and TRBJ1-1, is SAVISQKPSRDICQRGTSLTIQCQVDSQVTMMFWYRQQPGQSLTLIATANQGSEATYESGFVIDKFPISRPNLTFSTLTVSNMSPEDSSIYLCSAGQERNTEAFFGQGTRLTVV.

The chain joins TRBV2 to TRBJ1-1; 10 positions agree with TRBD1. The CDR3 is 15 residues long. V dropped 11 bases and J dropped 1; count of bases not matched to a gene: 10. In germline, CDR1 is SNHLY, CDR2 FYNNEI. CDR3 in amino acids: CAGGTGAYENTEAFF. DNA for the CDR3: TGTGCCGGAGGGACAGGGGCGTACGAGAACACTGAAGCTTTCTTT.

The chain couples TRBV4-1 to TRBJ2-5; D call uncertain. Germline V lookup: CDR1 MGHRA, CDR2 YSYEKL. The CDR3 is made up of 16 amino acids. The V gene lost 0 bases and the J gene lost 1 base, with 12 bases spanning the gap. The CDR3 sequence is CASSQDLVAGQETQYF. Here the CDR3 DNA reads TGCGCCAGCAGCCAAGATCTGGTCGCAGGCCAAGAGACCCAGTACTTC.

This clone was detected ten times or more. The chain links TRBV4-1 to TRBJ2-5; D is ambiguous. Germline-derived CDR1 and CDR2 are MGHRA and YSYEKL. The CDR3 length is 14 residues. Deletions cut 1 base from V and 5 bases from J, with 11 bases between. CDR3 sequence: CASSQAISWETQYF. Here the CDR3 DNA reads TGCGCCAGCAGCCAAGCGATTAGCTGGGAGACCCAGTACTTC.

The chain links TRBV5-6 to TRBJ2-5; a possible D gene is TRBD1 (6 bases). The CDR3 totals 13 residues. With 0 bases removed from V and 8 bases from J, the gap between germline ends came to 11 bases. Germline V gives CDR1 SGHDT, CDR2 YYEEEE. CDR3 DNA sequence: TGTGCCAGCAGCTTGGGTCGGACAGAAACCCAGTACTTC. It translates to CASSLGRTETQYF.

This sequence joins TRBV6-1 and TRBJ1-4; D uncertain. The CDR3 sequence is 15 residues long. Between the trimmed V and J ends, which lost 6 bases and 8 bases, there was a span of 19 bases. CDR1 and CDR2 (germline): MNHNS, SASEGT. The CDR3 coding sequence is TGTGCCAGCAGAGGAAGTGTAGGAGGTCGCGAAAAACTGTTTTTT. Translation gives CASRGSVGGREKLFF.

The V and J genes are TRBV11-3 and TRBJ2-3; no definite D call. The V end was cut by 3 bases, the J end by 2 bases, with 9 bases between. The germline V gene encodes CDR1 SGHNT and CDR2 YENEEA. The CDR3 is 14 residues long. The DNA for the CDR3 is TGTGCCAGCAGCTTGGGTAGGACCACAGATACGCAGTATTTT. It specifies CASSLGRTTDTQYF.

This chain joins TRBV4-3 and TRBJ1-5, with D uncertain. Between the trimmed V and J ends, which lost 1 base and 4 bases, there was a span of 5 bases. The CDR3 totals 13 residues. Germline V gives CDR1 LGHNA, CDR2 YSLEER. CDR3 residues: CASSQGVNQPQHF. The CDR3, as DNA: TGCGCCAGCAGCCAAGGTGTTAATCAGCCCCAGCATTTT.

This rearrangement joins TRBV6-5 to TRBJ2-1, with 8 nucleotides matching TRBD1. V was pared by 6 bases and J by 6 bases, with 7 bases of the junction left unmatched. The CDR3 consists of 14 residues. In germline, CDR1 is MNHEY, CDR2 SVGAGI. The CDR3 reads CASRATGASNEQFF. CDR3 DNA sequence: TGTGCCAGCAGGGCGACAGGGGCCAGCAATGAGCAGTTCTTC.

V usage is TRBV5-1 and J usage is TRBJ2-3, with 13 bases aligning to TRBD2. The CDR3 length is 15 residues. The germline CDR1 and CDR2 sequences are SGHRS and YFSETQ. V lost 7 bases to trimming and J lost 10 bases; unmatched junction nucleotides: 12. The CDR3 DNA reads TGCGCCAGCTCCCTGGGACTAGCGGGATCCCGTGCGCAGTATTTT. It yields the protein CASSLGLAGSRAQYF.

The rearrangement uses TRBV6-5 and TRBJ2-5, with D possibly matching TRBD1 (5 bases). In germline, CDR1 is MNHEY, CDR2 SVGAGI. The CDR3 covers 15 residues. V was pared by 7 bases and J by 3 bases, with 18 bases between. DNA of the CDR3: TGTGCCAGCACCCGACATCGTGGGGCAGAAGAGACCCAGTACTTC. Translation gives CASTRHRGAEETQYF.

The chain links TRBV6-1 to TRBJ2-5, with 10 bases matching TRBD1. V shed 10 bases, J shed 4 bases, and the junction held 6 bases outside the gene matches. The germline V gene encodes CDR1 MNHNS and CDR2 SASEGT. The CDR3 has 13 amino acids. DNA for the CDR3: TGTGCCATTCGGGACAGGGGCTTAGAGACCCAGTACTTC. It encodes CAIRDRGLETQYF.

Worth noting for this clone: Other DNA sequences of this sample code for an identical CDR3. V is TRBV4-2 and J is TRBJ1-5, with D uncertain. V was trimmed by 0 bases and J by 6 bases, leaving 6 bases between them. The CDR3 covers 13 residues. The germline CDR1 and CDR2 sequences are LGHNA and YNFKEQ. The CDR3 sequence is CASSQDLRQPQHF. In nucleotides, the CDR3 is TGTGCCAGCAGCCAAGATCTCCGTCAGCCCCAGCATTTT.

This chain connects TRBV5-4 to TRBJ1-1; D is undetermined. The V end was cut by 0 bases, the J end by 3 bases, with 12 bases between. The germline gives CDR1 SGHNT, CDR2 YYREEE (reference sequence). The CDR3 runs to 15 residues. The DNA for the CDR3 is TGTGCCAGCAGCTTGGTCGGGAACGGGGACACTGAAGCTTTCTTT. Translation: CASSLVGNGDTEAFF.

The CDR3 is CASSFGQGIGEQFF. The CDR3 DNA reads as TGTGCCAGCAGCTTCGGACAGGGGATCGGTGAGCAGTTCTTC. V gene TRBV5-6 combines with J gene TRBJ2-1; 9 positions agree with TRBD1. J gave up 9 bases and V 2 bases, and 6 bases lay outside the gene matches. CDR3 length equals 14 residues. CDR1 is SGHDT, CDR2 YYEEEE, per germline.

The rearrangement uses TRBV27 and TRBJ2-1; D possibly corresponds to TRBD2 (6 bases). V lost 6 bases to trimming and J lost 6 bases, with 12 bases between them. CDR3 length: 13 residues. Germline values: CDR1 MNHEY, CDR2 SMNVEV (reference sequence). The CDR3 DNA sequence: TGTGCCAGCAGAGTGGCGGGAAGCAATGAGCAGTTCTTC. Its protein is CASRVAGSNEQFF.

V and J are TRBV5-4 and TRBJ2-3; 11 nucleotides line up with TRBD2. Looked up from germline, CDR1 is SGHNT and CDR2 is YYREEE (reference sequence). The CDR3 loop spans 19 amino acids. Trimming at V came to 4 bases and at J to 0 bases, leaving 13 bases not matched to a gene. CDR3: CASSATGTSGETSTDTQYF. CDR3 sequence (DNA): TGTGCCAGCAGCGCTACCGGGACTAGCGGAGAAACTAGCACAGATACGCAGTATTTT.